This T cell receptor beta chain stems from a study of blood T cell repertoires in COVID-19. Authors' data handling: Amplification with reference gene primers provided the estimates of nucleated cell counts. Sequencing was performed with immunoSEQ multiplex PCR; in TCRdb, only in-frame clones are kept and a portion is missing. V and J calls and clone size are given by that table; D and trimming were obtained from the DNA. Among roughly 300,000 clones, more than 85% were seen once, and the ten largest hold about 2%. This receptor was taken from a woman aged 25 to 39 with COVID-19, enrolled during active disease. The sequenced sample consisted of peripheral blood.

CDR3 sequence reads: CASSLEPTGGSGNTIYF. In DNA form, the CDR3 reads TGTGCCAGCAGCTTGGAACCCACAGGGGGCTCTGGAAACACCATATATTTT. The chain recombines TRBV5-4 with TRBJ1-3; 8 bases line up with TRBD1. This CDR3 has 17 amino acids. Germline V gives CDR1 SGHNT, CDR2 YYREEE (reference sequence). V shed 0 bases, J shed 0 bases, and the junction held 5 bases outside the gene matches.